The TCR beta chain under discussion was sequenced for a study of CD8+ T cells in alopecia areata. Study overall: Among treated patients, oral tofacitinib was administered at 5 to 10 mg twice daily. For 6 to 18 months, tofacitinib was taken, and 6 months off drug followed. General study findings and limits: Normal scalp had lower clonality than lesional scalp, with alopecia totalis/universalis lesions showing this most strongly.

Sample treatment: oral pan-JAK inhibitor, 5-10 mg twice daily. Details on this clone: The antigen is not known.

Germline V gives CDR1 SGHRS, CDR2 YFSETQ. V trimming: 5 bases; J trimming: 1 base; junction bases outside the gene matches: 11. The CDR3 totals 16 residues. Once RNA had been extracted, it was reverse transcribed into cDNA to act as the sequencing template. Clones were sequenced by immunoSEQ multiplex PCR, and TCRdb holds only the in-frame ones, with some missing. Of about 160,000 clones listed, about 71% are singletons. The TCR sequence derives from a human donor with alopecia areata. The chain has TRBV5-1 and TRBJ1-1, with 7 bases fitting TRBD1. This specimen was CD4+ T cells sorted from blood, taken at week 4, from a patient treated with tofacitinib. The CDR3 coding sequence is TGCGCCAGCAGAAAAGCCATCCGGGACAGGAACACTGAAGCTTTCTTT. Translation: CASRKAIRDRNTEAFF.